This T cell receptor beta chain was obtained from a study of T cell repertoires in cytomegalovirus infection (dated by TCRdb to between 2018 and 2020). Looking at the study overall: Donor HLA type was relevant to the analysis, as public TCR beta signatures indicated carriage of CMV infection together with the matching HLA type.

This clonotype was recorded a few times. Which antigen it targets is not known. No qualities accompany the bases; no much larger clone lies one base away. CDR1 and CDR2, looked up from the germline V gene (reference sequence), are LNHDA and SQIVND. The CDR3 holds 17 amino acids from the cysteine to the phenylalanine. Of all the DNA, just the CDR3 is kept, 51 bases in frame from base 1. The V end gives up 3 bases and the J end 2 bases, leaving 11 bases in the junction not matched to a gene. For sequencing, an Illumina HiSeq 1500 was employed. TCRdb itself trimmed the public reads at Q25 with fastp, ran MiXCR and retained productive beta chains. Entries that share a CDR3 protein sequence are merged under the most common genes and DNA. For this sample the table gives hundreds of thousands of distinct CDR3 sequences, of which approximately 11% were detected only once. Roughly a tenth of the sample is held by the ten biggest clonotypes.

Broader findings and caveats from the paper: Cumulative frequency of public TCR beta family members discriminated carriers of CMV infection plus the relevant HLA type in this cohort and an independent 352-donor cohort. In the ex vivo response, HLA-C-restricted CMV-specific TCR beta clonotypes were dominant, and in two of eight donors the single most frequent clonotype came from this HLA-C-restricted group.

Sequencing input: PBMCs. This receptor was taken from a human donor in good health (CMV status not recorded). Some clones in this sample may be carry-over from other donors' samples. The sequence joins TRBV19 to TRBJ2-5, and 8 junction bases match TRBD2. The CDR3 is CASSIFTPGLVQETQYF. The bases read TGTGCCAGTAGTATTTTTACTCCGGGACTAGTTCAAGAGACCCAGTACTTC.